The clone carrying this T cell receptor (beta chain) was seen only a few times. Its antigen is not identified. Reverse transcription of all isolated RNA meant that expressed TCRB transcripts were sequenced. Measured with immunoSEQ multiplex PCR; TCRdb has only the in-frame clones, and not every one. Counted here are approximately 600,000 clones, roughly 12% occurring once; the ten biggest clones make up more than 0.095%. The entry originates in a study of beta chain features in type 1 diabetes. Study overall: When patients were set against healthy donors, age, gender and cell yields were similar. Sorted cells numbering some 110,000,000 were examined across all samples. Whole-study findings and limits: When Type 1 diabetes patients were examined, their TCRB CDR3s proved moderately but significantly shorter in all four CD4+ subsets. Researchers reported that naive, central memory and Treg TCRB repertoires appeared more similar in patients than in healthy donors.

CDR3 size: 13 residues. From germline, CDR1 is KGHSH and CDR2 LQKENI. V was shortened by 3 bases and J by 5 bases, with 11 bases between the two germline ends. It was via CD45RO/CCR7/CD25/CD127/CD95/CD27 that CD4+ naive, central memory, regulatory and stem cell-like memory cells were sorted. This sequence originates from a young man with type 1 diabetes. V usage is TRBV18 and J usage is TRBJ2-7; TRBD1 might be the D (5 bases). The sequenced material came from naive CD4+ T cells from blood. The CDR3 is CASSPQGEHEQYF. As DNA, the CDR3 is TGTGCCAGCTCACCGCAGGGTGAACACGAGCAGTACTTC.